The sequence of this T cell receptor (beta chain) was determined in a study of T cells in Graves' hyperthyroidism and ophthalmopathy. Study results and limitations: Ophthalmopathy, as predicted by the model, came a median 6.5 months after the prediction.

Amplified TCR beta CDR3 regions derived from RNA transcripts. The HTBI primer set drove a first-round RT-PCR of the TCR CDR3. TCRdb redid the calling of the multiplex PCR reads with MiXCR, one entry per CDR3 protein. The sample holds approximately 600,000 distinct CDR3 sequences, 15% to 20% seen once. A few counts support this clonotype. The antigen is not known. Trimming removed 6 bases at V and 5 bases at J, with 11 bases between. CDR3 size: 12 residues. Germline V gene sequence: CDR1 SGHRS, CDR2 YFSETQ. Sequences were obtained from blood. The chain employs TRBV5-1 and TRBJ2-5, with D tentatively TRBD1 or TRBD2 (5 bases each). The receptor comes from a woman under 40 with Graves' hyperthyroidism. Here the CDR3 reads CASNLGAETQYF. The CDR3 coding sequence is TGCGCCAGCAACCTCGGGGCGGAGACCCAGTACTTC.